The text below deals with one TCR beta chain. Its antigen is as yet unknown. This sample stems from a study of vaccination effects on CD4 cells after COVID-19. In the ViraFEST assay, antigen-specific CD4+ clonotypes were identified by expansion after peptide-pool stimulation. Researchers isolated CD4+ T cells once approximately eleven days of culture had elapsed. Convalescent patients had PCR-confirmed SARS-CoV-2 infection between March and December 2020. Wells each received 2 million or so PBMC, cultured with about 9.3 IU/ml IL-2 and 9.5 to 10 ug/ml peptides. CDR3 length: 14 amino acids. V shed 4 bases and J shed 8 bases, with 17 bases lying between them. In germline, CDR1 is LGHNA, CDR2 YNFKEQ. The repertoire was sequenced with immunoSEQ multiplex PCR; TCRdb's copy has only in-frame clones and lacks some. The repertoire includes approximately 40,000 clones, roughly 73% of them detected once, and about 35% sits in the top ten.

Study outcomes and limitations: Early timepoints after infection were absent, and convalescent patients were few in the study. After vaccination, at late timepoints, clones induced by infection and by vaccine contracted markedly.

The source of this sequence is a human donor who had a prior SARS-CoV-2 infection. The chain uses TRBV4-2 and TRBJ1-2; TRBD1 might be the D (5 bases). Here the sequenced sample was CD4+ T cells from PBMCs cultured with a peptide pool, taken before COVID-19 vaccination. CDR3 sequence reads: CASSPRAGLGGYTF. CDR3 DNA sequence: TGTGCCAGCAGCCCGCGGGCAGGGCTTGGGGGCTACACCTTC.